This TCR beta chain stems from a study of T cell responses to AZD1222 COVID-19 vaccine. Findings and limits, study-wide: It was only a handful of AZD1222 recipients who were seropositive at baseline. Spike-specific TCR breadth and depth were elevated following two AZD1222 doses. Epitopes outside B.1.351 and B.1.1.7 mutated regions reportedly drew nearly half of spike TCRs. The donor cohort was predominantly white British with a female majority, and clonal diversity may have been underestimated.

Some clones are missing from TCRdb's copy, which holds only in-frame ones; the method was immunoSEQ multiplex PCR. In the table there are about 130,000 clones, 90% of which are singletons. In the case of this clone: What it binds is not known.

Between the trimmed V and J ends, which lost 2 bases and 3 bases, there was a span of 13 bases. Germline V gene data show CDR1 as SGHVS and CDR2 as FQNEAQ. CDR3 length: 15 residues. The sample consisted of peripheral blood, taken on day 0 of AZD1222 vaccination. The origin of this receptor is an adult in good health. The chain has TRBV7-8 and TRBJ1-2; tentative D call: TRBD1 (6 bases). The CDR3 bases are TGTGCCAGCAGCTTACTGGGGGCGCCGGACTATGGCTACACCTTC. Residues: CASSLLGAPDYGYTF.